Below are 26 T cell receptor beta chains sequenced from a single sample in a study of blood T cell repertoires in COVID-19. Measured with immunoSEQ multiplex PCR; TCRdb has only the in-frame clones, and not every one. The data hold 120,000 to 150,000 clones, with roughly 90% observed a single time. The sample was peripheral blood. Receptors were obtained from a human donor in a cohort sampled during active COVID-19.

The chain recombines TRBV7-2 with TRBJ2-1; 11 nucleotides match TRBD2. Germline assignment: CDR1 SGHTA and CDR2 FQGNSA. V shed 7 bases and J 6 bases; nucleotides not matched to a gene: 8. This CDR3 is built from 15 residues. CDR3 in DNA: TGTGCCAGCACCCAACTAGCGGGGGTGGGCAATGAGCAGTTCTTC. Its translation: CASTQLAGVGNEQFF.

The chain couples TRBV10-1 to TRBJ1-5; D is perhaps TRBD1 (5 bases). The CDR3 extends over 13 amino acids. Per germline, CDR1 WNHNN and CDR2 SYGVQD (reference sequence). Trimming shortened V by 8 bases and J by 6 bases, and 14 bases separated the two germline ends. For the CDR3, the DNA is TGCGCCAGCTCCGGGGGTCAGCGTCAGCCCCAGCATTTT. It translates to CASSGGQRQPQHF.

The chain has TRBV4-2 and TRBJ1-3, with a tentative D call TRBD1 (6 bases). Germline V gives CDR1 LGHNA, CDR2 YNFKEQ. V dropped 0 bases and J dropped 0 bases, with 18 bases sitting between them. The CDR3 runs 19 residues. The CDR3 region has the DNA TGTGCCAGCAGCCAAGAACGGGCAGTTGGGGGCTTCTCTGGAAACACCATATATTTT. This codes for CASSQERAVGGFSGNTIYF.

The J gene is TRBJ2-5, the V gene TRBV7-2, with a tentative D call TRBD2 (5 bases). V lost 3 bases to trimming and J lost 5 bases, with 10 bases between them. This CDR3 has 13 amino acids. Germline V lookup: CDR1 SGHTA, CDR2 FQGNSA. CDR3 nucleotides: TGTGCCAGCAGCTTCCCGGGATTCGAGACCCAGTACTTC. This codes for CASSFPGFETQYF.

The CDR3 region is CASRFTSGGLYF. The CDR3 DNA reads as TGTGCCAGCAGATTTACTAGCGGGGGCCTGTACTTC. The rearrangement joins TRBV7-2 to TRBJ2-7; TRBD2 aligns across 11 bases. Trimming cost V 6 bases and J 12 bases; bases outside gene matches: 7. Germline V gene sequence: CDR1 SGHTA, CDR2 FQGNSA. The CDR3 runs 12 residues.

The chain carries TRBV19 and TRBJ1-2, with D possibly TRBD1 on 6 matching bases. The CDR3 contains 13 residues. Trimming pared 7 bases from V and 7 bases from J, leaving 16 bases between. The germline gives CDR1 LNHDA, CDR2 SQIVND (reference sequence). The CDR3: CASKGTRAGGYTF. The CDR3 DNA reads TGTGCCAGTAAAGGGACAAGGGCCGGTGGCTACACCTTC.

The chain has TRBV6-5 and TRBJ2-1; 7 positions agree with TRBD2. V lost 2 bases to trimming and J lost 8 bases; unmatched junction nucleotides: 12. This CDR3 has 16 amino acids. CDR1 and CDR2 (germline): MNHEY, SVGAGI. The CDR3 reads CASSYGATSYRDEQFF. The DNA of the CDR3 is TGTGCCAGCAGTTACGGAGCGACTAGCTATAGGGATGAGCAGTTCTTC.

This CDR3 reads CASSLGQGAGGYTF. CDR3 in DNA: TGCGCCAGCAGCCTAGGACAGGGGGCAGGTGGCTACACCTTC. The rearrangement joins TRBV4-3 to TRBJ1-2; TRBD1 matches at 11 bases. J gave up 7 bases and V 4 bases, and 5 bases lay outside the gene matches. There are 14 residues in the CDR3. Looked up from germline, CDR1 is LGHNA and CDR2 is YSLEER.

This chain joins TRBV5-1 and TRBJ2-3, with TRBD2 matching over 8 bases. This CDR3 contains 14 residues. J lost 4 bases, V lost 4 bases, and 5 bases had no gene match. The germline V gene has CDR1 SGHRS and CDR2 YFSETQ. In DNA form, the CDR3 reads TGCGCCAGCAGCGCCCTGACTAGCGCAGATACGCAGTATTTT. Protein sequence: CASSALTSADTQYF.

The CDR3 DNA reads TGCAGCGTTGGGGGTAAACAGGGGACCCGCACAGATACGCAGTATTTT. It specifies CSVGGKQGTRTDTQYF. The chain uses TRBV29-1 and TRBJ2-3, with 7 bases aligning to TRBD1. The CDR3 is 16 residues long. J gave up 1 base and V 4 bases, and 11 bases lay outside the gene matches. CDR1 SQVTM and CDR2 ANQGSEA come from the germline V gene.

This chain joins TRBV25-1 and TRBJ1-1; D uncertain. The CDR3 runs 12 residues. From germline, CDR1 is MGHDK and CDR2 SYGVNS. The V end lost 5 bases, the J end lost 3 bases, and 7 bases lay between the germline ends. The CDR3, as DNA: TGTGCCAGCAGTTATTCTGACACTGAAGCTTTCTTT. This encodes CASSYSDTEAFF. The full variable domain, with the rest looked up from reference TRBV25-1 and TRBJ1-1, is EADIYQTPRYLVIGTGKKITLECSQTMGHDKMYWYQQDPGMELHLIHYSYGVNSTEKGDLSSESTVSRIRTEHFPLTLESARPSHTSQYLCASSYSDTEAFFGQGTRLTVV.

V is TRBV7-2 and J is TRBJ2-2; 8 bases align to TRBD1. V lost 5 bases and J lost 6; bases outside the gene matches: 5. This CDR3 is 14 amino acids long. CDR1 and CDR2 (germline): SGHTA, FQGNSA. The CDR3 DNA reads TGTGCCAGCAGCCCCCCAGGGGGCGCCGGGGAGCTGTTTTTT. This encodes CASSPPGGAGELFF.

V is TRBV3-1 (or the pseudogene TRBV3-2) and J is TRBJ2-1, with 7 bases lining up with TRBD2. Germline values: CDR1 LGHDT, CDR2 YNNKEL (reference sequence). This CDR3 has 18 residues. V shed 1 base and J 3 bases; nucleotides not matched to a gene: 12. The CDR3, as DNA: TGTGCCAGCAGCCAAGCTGGGGCTAGCGGCTTTCTCTACAATGAGCAGTTCTTC. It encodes CASSQAGASGFLYNEQFF.

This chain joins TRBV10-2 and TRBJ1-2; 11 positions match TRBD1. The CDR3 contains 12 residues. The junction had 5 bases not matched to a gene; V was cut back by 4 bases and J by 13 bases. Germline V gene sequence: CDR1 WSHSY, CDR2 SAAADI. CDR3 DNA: TGCGCCAGCAGTGCGGGACAGGGGGTATGCACCTTC. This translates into CASSAGQGVCTF.

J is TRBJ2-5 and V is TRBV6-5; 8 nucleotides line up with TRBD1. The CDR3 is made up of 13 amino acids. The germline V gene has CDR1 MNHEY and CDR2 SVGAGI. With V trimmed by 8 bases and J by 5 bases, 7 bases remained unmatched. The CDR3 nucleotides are TGTGCCAGCTGTCAGGGGGCATGGGAGACCCAGTACTTC. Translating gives CASCQGAWETQYF.

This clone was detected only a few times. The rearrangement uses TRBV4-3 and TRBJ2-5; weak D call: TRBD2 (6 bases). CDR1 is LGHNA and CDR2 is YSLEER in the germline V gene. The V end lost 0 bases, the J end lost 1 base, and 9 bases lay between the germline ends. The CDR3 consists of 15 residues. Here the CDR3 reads CASSQDLGGQETQYF. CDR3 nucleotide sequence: TGCGCCAGCAGCCAAGATTTGGGGGGCCAAGAGACCCAGTACTTC.

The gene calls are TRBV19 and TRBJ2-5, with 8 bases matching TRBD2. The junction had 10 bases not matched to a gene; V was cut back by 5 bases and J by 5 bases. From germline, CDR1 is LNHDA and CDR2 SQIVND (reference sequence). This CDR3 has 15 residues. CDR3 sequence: CASSRERGRVETQYF. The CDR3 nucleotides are TGTGCCAGTAGTCGTGAGCGGGGGAGGGTGGAGACCCAGTACTTC. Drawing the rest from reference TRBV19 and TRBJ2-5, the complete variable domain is DGGITQSPKYLFRKEGQNVTLSCEQNLNHDAMYWYRQDPGQGLRLIYYSQIVNDFQKGDIAEGYSVSREKKESFPLTVTSAQKNPTAFYLCASSRERGRVETQYFGPGTRLLVL.

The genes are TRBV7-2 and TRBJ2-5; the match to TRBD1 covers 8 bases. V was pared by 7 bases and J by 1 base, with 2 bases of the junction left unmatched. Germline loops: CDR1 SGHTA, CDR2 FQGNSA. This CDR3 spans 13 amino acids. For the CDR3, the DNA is TGTGCCAGCACGACAGGGGTCCAAGAGACCCAGTACTTC. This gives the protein CASTTGVQETQYF.

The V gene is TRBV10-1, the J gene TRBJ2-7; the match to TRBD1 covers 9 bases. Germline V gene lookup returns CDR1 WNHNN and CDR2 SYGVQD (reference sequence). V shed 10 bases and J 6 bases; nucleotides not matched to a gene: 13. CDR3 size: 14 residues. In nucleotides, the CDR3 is TGCGCCATCTCAACCCGGGACAGGGAGGGCGAGCAGTACTTC. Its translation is CAISTRDREGEQYF.

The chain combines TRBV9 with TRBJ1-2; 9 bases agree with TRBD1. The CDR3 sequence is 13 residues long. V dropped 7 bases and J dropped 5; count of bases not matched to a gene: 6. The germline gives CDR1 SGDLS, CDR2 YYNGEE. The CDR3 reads CASGGQGQYGYTF. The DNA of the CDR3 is TGTGCCAGCGGAGGACAGGGGCAGTATGGCTACACCTTC.

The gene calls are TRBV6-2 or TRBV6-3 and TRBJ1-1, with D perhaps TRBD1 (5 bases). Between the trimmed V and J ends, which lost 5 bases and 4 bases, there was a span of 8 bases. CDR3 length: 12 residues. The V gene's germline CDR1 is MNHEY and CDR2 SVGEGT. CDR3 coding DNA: TGTGCCAGCAGTAGGGGCTTCACTGAAGCTTTCTTT. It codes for CASSRGFTEAFF.

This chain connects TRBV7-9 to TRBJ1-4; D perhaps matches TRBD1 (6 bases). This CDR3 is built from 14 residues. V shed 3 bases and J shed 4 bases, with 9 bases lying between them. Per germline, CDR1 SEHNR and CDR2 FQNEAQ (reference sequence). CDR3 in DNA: TGTGCCAGCAGCTTGGGACACGGTAATGAAAAACTGTTTTTT. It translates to CASSLGHGNEKLFF.

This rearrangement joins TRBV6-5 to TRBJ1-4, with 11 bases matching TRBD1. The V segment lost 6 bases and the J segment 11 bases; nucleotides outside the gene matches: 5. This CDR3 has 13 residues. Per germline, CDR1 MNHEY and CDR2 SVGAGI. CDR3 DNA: TGTGCCAGCAGGGACAGGGGGCATAGTAAACTGTTTTTT. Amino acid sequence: CASRDRGHSKLFF.

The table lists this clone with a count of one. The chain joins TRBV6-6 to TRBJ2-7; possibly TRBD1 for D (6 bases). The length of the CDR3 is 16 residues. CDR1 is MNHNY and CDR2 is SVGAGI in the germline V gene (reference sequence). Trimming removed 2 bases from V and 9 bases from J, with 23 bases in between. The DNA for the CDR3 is TGTGCCAGCAGTTACCCCAGCCGGGACACCCACTCGGGGCAGTACTTC. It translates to CASSYPSRDTHSGQYF.

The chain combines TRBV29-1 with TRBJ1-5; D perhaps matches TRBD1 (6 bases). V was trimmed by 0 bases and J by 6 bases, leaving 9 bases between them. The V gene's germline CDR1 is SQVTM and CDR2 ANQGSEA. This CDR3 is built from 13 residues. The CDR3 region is CSVEEGGGQPQHF. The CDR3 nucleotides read TGCAGCGTTGAAGAAGGGGGTGGTCAGCCCCAGCATTTT.

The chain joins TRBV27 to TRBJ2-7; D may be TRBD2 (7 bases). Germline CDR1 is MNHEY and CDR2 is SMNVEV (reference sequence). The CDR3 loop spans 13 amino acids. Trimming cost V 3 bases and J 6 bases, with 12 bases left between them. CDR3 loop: CASSFAGASEQYF. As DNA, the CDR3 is TGTGCCAGCAGTTTCGCGGGGGCTAGCGAGCAGTACTTC.